This T cell receptor beta chain was recorded in a study of cytomegalovirus exposure and HLA in healthy donors. Points from the study as a whole: As was reported, the HLA-A and HLA-B alleles of most subjects were accurately predicted from TCR beta sequences. Later analysis identified 15,000 to 20,000 TCR beta sequences associated with HLA alleles, using a false discovery rate threshold of 0.05.

Of note for this clone: Antigen: not known.

From germline, CDR1 is MDHEN and CDR2 SYDVKM. CDR3 size: 15 residues. Germline trimming cut 5 bases from V and 4 bases from J; bases unmatched to any gene: 6. The PCR employed 60 Vbeta primers together with 13 Jbeta primers. The data were produced by immunoSEQ multiplex PCR, yet TCRdb's version contains in-frame clones alone and is incomplete. The sample lists around 130,000 clones; over 65% were seen once. The TCR sequence derives from a woman between 25 and 40 years old in good health and CMV-seronegative. The chain carries TRBV28 and TRBJ2-5; 11 bases fit TRBD2. The sample comprised PBMCs. CDR3: CASSMLAGGRETQYF. DNA of the CDR3: TGTGCCAGCAGTATGCTAGCGGGGGGTCGAGAGACCCAGTACTTC.